Presented here are 8 T cell receptor beta chains from one specimen sequenced in a study of human T cells and chemical hapten exposure (dated by TCRdb to the early 2020s). The label giving this sample's time point can be read as: pre-sensitization, week 0. This specimen's treatment or condition label, per the study, means: therapeutic diphenylcyclopropenone sensitization with weekly scalp DPC. The library came from RACE. The instrument given in TCRdb is NextSeq 500. TCRdb trimmed public reads at Q25 via fastp, called clones via MiXCR and kept in-frame beta chains. Rows merge per CDR3 protein into single entries with the most common DNA and genes. Across this sample there are under 300,000 distinct CDR3 sequences, with 7.5% to 9% seen only once. The biggest ten clones account for approximately 2.3% of the sample. The sample in question was whole blood, obtained in connection with sensitization to the hapten diphenylcyclopropenone (DPC). The receptors shown here come from a woman aged 40 to 50 with alopecia areata. Some clones in this sample may be carry-over from other donors' samples.

This clonotype occurred a few times. This rearrangement joins TRBV6-5 to TRBJ2-2; D not resolved. CDR3 size: 13 residues. V was shortened by 5 bases and J by 6 bases, with 10 bases between the two germline ends. Germline CDR1 and CDR2: MNHEY and SVGAGI. This CDR3 is CASSAVVAGELFF. The CDR3 bases are TGTGCCAGCAGTGCCGTCGTGGCCGGGGAGCTGTTTTTT.

This clonotype occurred many times. The gene calls are TRBV4-1 and TRBJ2-5, with no clear D. V was shortened by 0 bases and J by 7 bases, with 12 bases between the two germline ends. The CDR3 length is 14 residues. CDR1 MGHRA and CDR2 YSYEKL come from the germline V gene. The CDR3 bases are TGCGCCAGCAGCCAAGAATTTACCTTGGGGACCCAGTACTTC. It translates to CASSQEFTLGTQYF.

This clonotype was picked up a small number of times. The gene calls are TRBV7-9 and TRBJ1-5; D remains unclear. Germline V CDR1 and CDR2: SEHNR, FQNEAQ (reference sequence). There are 14 residues in the CDR3. V was cut by 2 bases and J by 1 base, with 6 bases left in between. The CDR3 region has the DNA TGTGCCAGCAGCTTACCCGGAAGCAATCAGCCCCAGCATTTT. Its protein is CASSLPGSNQPQHF.

The rearrangement links TRBV20-1 to TRBJ2-5; possible D gene TRBD2, 6 bases. The CDR3 has 14 residues. In germline, CDR1 is DFQATT, CDR2 SNEGSKA (reference sequence). Trimming left V 5 bases short and J 5 bases short, with 18 bases between. CDR3 sequence: CSADKGLFGETQYF. The CDR3 DNA reads as TGCAGTGCTGATAAGGGACTCTTCGGGGAGACCCAGTACTTC.

The chain uses TRBV12-3 or TRBV12-4 and TRBJ1-3, with 7 nucleotides matching TRBD1. The CDR3 loop spans 11 amino acids. J was trimmed by 9 bases and V by 6 bases; bases with no gene match: 2. The CDR3 loop reads CASRAGGTIYF. The CDR3 region has the DNA TGTGCCAGCAGAGCAGGGGGCACCATATATTTT.

This clonotype was seen repeatedly, ten times or more. The chain links TRBV7-6 to TRBJ1-5, with unresolved D. V was clipped by 1 base and J by 4 bases, with 11 bases between them. Germline CDR1 and CDR2: SGHVS and FNYEAQ. This CDR3 comprises 15 residues. Here the CDR3 reads CASSLGPERNQPQHF. The CDR3 nucleotides are TGTGCCAGCAGCTTAGGGCCTGAAAGGAATCAGCCCCAGCATTTT.

This clonotype has more than one count but fewer than ten. The chain carries TRBV29-1 and TRBJ1-4, with 7 bases fitting TRBD1. This CDR3 has 13 amino acids. Trimming at V came to 7 bases and at J to 0 bases, leaving 2 bases not matched to a gene. Germline lookup yields CDR1 SQVTM and CDR2 ANQGSEA. CDR3 loop: CSGQGSTNEKLFF. As DNA, the CDR3 is TGCAGCGGACAGGGTTCAACTAATGAAAAACTGTTTTTT. The full variable domain, its missing parts supplied by reference TRBV29-1 and TRBJ1-4, is SAVISQKPSRDICQRGTSLTIQCQVDSQVTMMFWYRQQPGQSLTLIATANQGSEATYESGFVIDKFPISRPNLTFSTLTVSNMSPEDSSIYLCSGQGSTNEKLFFGSGTQLSVL.

This chain links TRBV5-1 with TRBJ1-1, with D uncertain. The CDR3 has 14 amino acids. The V gene's germline CDR1 is SGHRS and CDR2 YFSETQ. V was trimmed by 0 bases and J by 3 bases, leaving 9 bases between them. CDR3: CASSLAGGDTEAFF. DNA of the CDR3: TGCGCCAGCAGCTTGGCGGGAGGAGACACTGAAGCTTTCTTT.